This T cell receptor beta chain appears in the sequencing data of a study of blood T cell repertoires in COVID-19. Study-level background: Sources were T cells, B-cell-depleted T cells, or PBMCs; the material itself was cDNA or gDNA.

As originally analysed: Amplification of reference gene primers was used by the study to estimate nucleated cell counts. Produced via immunoSEQ multiplex PCR; TCRdb's table is partial and in-frame only. V and J calls and clone size are given by that table; D and trimming were obtained from the DNA. This sample has fewer than 200,000 clones, with just over 85% found just once. Germline V gene data show CDR1 as MNHEY and CDR2 as SVGAGI. V gave up 4 bases and J gave up 1 base; unmatched junction bases: 1. The CDR3 is made up of 15 amino acids. The sample was peripheral blood. This clonotype was sampled from a man between 50 and 59 years old with active or convalescent COVID-19. This chain uses TRBV6-5 with TRBJ2-2; the match to TRBD2 covers 9 bases. The DNA of the CDR3 is TGTGCCAGCAGTTTGCGGGGGGGGAACACCGGGGAGCTGTTTTTT. Residues: CASSLRGGNTGELFF.